The 30 T cell receptor beta chains reported below all come from one sample, sequenced in a study of blood T cells in healthy people across ages. Together with a sample-barcoded 5' primer, a J-beta primer mix was included in a second PCR lasting about 6 to 11 cycles. TCRdb re-derived calls from the 5' RACE reads in MiXCR, one entry per CDR3 protein. The sample has some 550,000 distinct CDR3 sequences, roughly 48% seen once; the top ten hold about 22%. Specimen: blood. All receptors derive from an elderly man in good health.

This chain links TRBV4-3 with TRBJ1-4; no clear D. The germline gives CDR1 LGHNA, CDR2 YSLEER. Trimming took off 4 bases at V and 8 bases at J, with 11 bases between the two ends. CDR3 length: 13 residues. CDR3 in amino acids: CASSRLTGEKLFF. DNA of the CDR3: TGCGCCAGCAGCCGCCTCACGGGGGAAAAACTGTTTTTT.

This sequence joins TRBV4-1 and TRBJ2-4; D is ambiguous. CDR3 length: 15 amino acids. V lost 4 bases to trimming and J lost 1 base, with 11 bases between them. Germline V gene lookup returns CDR1 MGHRA and CDR2 YSYEKL. CDR3 region: CASSRFPAAKNIQYF. CDR3 bases: TGCGCCAGCAGCCGGTTCCCAGCCGCCAAAAACATTCAGTACTTC.

This clonotype was detected only a few times. The J gene is TRBJ2-1, the V gene TRBV20-1; D not certain. Germline V CDR1 and CDR2: DFQATT, SNEGSKA (reference sequence). Trimming removed 3 bases at V and 4 bases at J, with 10 bases between. This CDR3 contains 13 residues. The CDR3 region is CSARSSQYNEQFF. The DNA for the CDR3 is TGCAGTGCTAGGTCCTCACAATACAATGAGCAGTTCTTC.

CDR3 protein: CARPAAWRYYLEENEQFF. Written as DNA, the CDR3 is TGCGCCAGGCCAGCAGCTTGGAGGTATTACCTAGAGGAGAATGAGCAGTTCTTC. The chain joins TRBV5-1 to TRBJ2-1; perhaps TRBD2 as D (5 bases). The germline V gene encodes CDR1 SGHRS and CDR2 YFSETQ. Trimming took off 8 bases at V and 7 bases at J, with 31 bases between the two ends. The CDR3 sequence is 18 residues long.

As regards this clonotype: A much bigger clone sits one base away, suggesting this may be a read error. The gene calls are TRBV7-9 and TRBJ1-2; no clear D. This CDR3 comprises 12 residues. CDR1 is SEHNR and CDR2 is FQNEAQ in the germline V gene (reference sequence). The CDR3 nucleotides are TGTGCCAGCAGCCCGAGTGGCTATGGCCACACCTTC. Translated, it gives CASSPSGYGHTF.

Comments on this clonotype: This may arise from a read error, as a much more abundant clone is one base away. The chain combines TRBV6-6 with TRBJ2-1, with 8 bases identical to TRBD1. The germline gives CDR1 MNHNY, CDR2 SVGAGI (reference sequence). The CDR3 runs 14 residues. This CDR3 is CASSDSDRGNEQFF. In DNA form, the CDR3 reads TGTGCCAGCAGTGACTCTGACAGGGGCAATGAGCAGTTCTTC.

This clonotype has a handful of counts. The genes are TRBV20-1 and TRBJ2-5, with 9 positions matching TRBD2. Germline CDR1 reads DFQATT; CDR2 reads SNEGSKA (reference sequence). Germline trimming cut 1 base from V and 2 bases from J; bases unmatched to any gene: 8. CDR3 length: 16 residues. This CDR3 is CSARGGVAGVQETQYF. The DNA for the CDR3 is TGCAGTGCTAGAGGAGGGGTAGCGGGGGTTCAAGAGACCCAGTACTTC.

The chain employs TRBV12-3 or TRBV12-4 and TRBJ1-5, with 10 bases matching TRBD1. This CDR3 contains 16 residues. V lost 2 bases, J lost 5 bases, and 6 bases stayed unmatched. The DNA for the CDR3 is TGTGCCAGCAGTTTATATGGGGGACAGGGGCATCAGCCCCAGCATTTT. This translates into CASSLYGGQGHQPQHF.

This sequence joins TRBV7-2 and TRBJ2-4; TRBD1 aligns across 8 bases. The CDR3 contains 16 residues. The germline V gene encodes CDR1 SGHTA and CDR2 FQGNSA. V trimming: 1 base; J trimming: 2 bases; junction bases outside the gene matches: 4. The CDR3 sequence: CASSLGTGRTKNIQYF. The CDR3 nucleotides read TGTGCCAGCAGCTTAGGGACAGGGCGGACCAAAAACATTCAGTACTTC.

DNA of the CDR3: TGCGCCAGCAGCCAAGAGTTCGGGCGCAGCCCATCCTACGAGCAGTACTTC. It yields the protein CASSQEFGRSPSYEQYF. The chain employs TRBV4-3 and TRBJ2-7; unclear D gene. Trimming removed 0 bases from V and 1 base from J, with 16 bases in between. The germline V gene has CDR1 LGHNA and CDR2 YSLEER. This CDR3 is 17 amino acids long.

This chain joins TRBV12-3 or TRBV12-4 and TRBJ2-3; TRBD2 agrees at 7 bases. The CDR3 is 15 residues long. After removal of 3 bases from V and 4 bases from J, the junction contained 7 bases not matched to a gene. CDR3 in DNA: TGTGCCAGCAGTTTGGGGGGGGTACGCGCAGATACGCAGTATTTT. It specifies CASSLGGVRADTQYF.

As for this clonotype: Germline and junction disagree at one end, which may indicate a read error. This rearrangement joins TRBV20-1 to TRBJ2-5; TRBD2 agrees at 9 bases. CDR1 and CDR2 from the germline V gene are DFQATT and SNEGSKA (reference sequence). The CDR3 has 16 residues. CDR3 in amino acids: CSVREGLAPYQETQYF. The CDR3 nucleotides are TGCAGTGTTAGAGAAGGACTAGCGCCGTACCAAGAGACCCAGTACTTC.

This clonotype was observed a handful of times. The J gene is TRBJ1-5, the V gene TRBV28; 8 bases match TRBD1. Germline V CDR1 and CDR2: MDHEN, SYDVKM. V was clipped by 5 bases and J by 0 bases; unmatched bases: 3. The CDR3 loop spans 15 amino acids. In DNA, the CDR3 is TGTGCCAGCAGTGCCGGGACAGGTAGCAATCAGCCCCAGCATTTT. Encoded protein: CASSAGTGSNQPQHF.

About this clonotype: Being one base from a much bigger clone, this may be a read error. The chain couples TRBV20-1 to TRBJ1-2, with 11 nucleotides matching TRBD1. V lost 5 bases to trimming and J lost 4 bases; unmatched junction nucleotides: 15. The CDR3 covers 17 residues. Germline V CDR1 and CDR2: DFQATT, SNEGSKA (reference sequence). The CDR3 DNA reads TGCAGTGCTTTCGCTGGACAGGGGGCTCTGAGTGGCTATGGCTACACCTTC. This translates into CSAFAGQGALSGYGYTF.

The V call is TRBV7-3, the J call TRBJ2-5, with 15 bases lining up with TRBD2. The CDR3 length is 16 residues. The J segment lost 13 bases and the V segment lost 2 bases, leaving 11 bases of the junction unmatched. The germline V gene has CDR1 SGHTA and CDR2 FQGTGA. This chain's CDR3 is CASSLEGTSGRNERYF. In nucleotides, the CDR3 is TGTGCCAGCAGCTTAGAGGGGACTAGCGGGAGGAATGAGCGGTACTTC.

This chain links TRBV10-3 with TRBJ2-6, with D unclear. This CDR3 is 15 amino acids long. Germline CDR1 ENHRY, CDR2 SYGVKD. Trimming cost V 6 bases and J 4 bases, with 13 bases left between them. CDR3 in amino acids: CAIRDVGVGANVLTF. In DNA form, the CDR3 reads TGTGCCATCAGGGACGTGGGTGTCGGGGCCAACGTCCTGACTTTC.

In DNA form, the CDR3 reads TGTGCCAGCAGCGTAGCGGGGGGAAATGAGCAGTTCTTC. Its translation is CASSVAGGNEQFF. The chain joins TRBV9 to TRBJ2-1; TRBD2 agrees at 7 bases. The CDR3 loop spans 13 amino acids. In germline, CDR1 is SGDLS, CDR2 YYNGEE. The V gene end was trimmed by 0 bases and the J gene end by 7 bases; junction bases not matched to a gene: 1.

This clonotype was detected ten times or more. The junction does not match germline at one end; this may be a read error. This chain uses TRBV27 with TRBJ2-7; D is ambiguous. Germline loops: CDR1 MNHEY, CDR2 SMNVEV (reference sequence). This CDR3 has 13 residues. CDR3 sequence reads: CASSLLAGYEQYF. Written as DNA, the CDR3 is TGCGCCAGCAGCCTTCTGGCCGGCTACGAGCAGTACTTC.

The V and J genes are TRBV7-2 and TRBJ2-7; 10 nucleotides match TRBD2. V shed 6 bases, J shed 3 bases, and the junction held 2 bases outside the gene matches. The CDR3 sequence is 13 residues long. Germline CDR1 and CDR2: SGHTA and FQGNSA. CDR3 sequence reads: CASRASGSYEQYF. The CDR3 DNA reads TGTGCCAGCAGGGCTAGCGGGAGCTACGAGCAGTACTTC.

The CDR3 sequence is CASSLGLAGGVANEQYF. The CDR3 bases are TGTGCCAGCAGTTTGGGACTAGCGGGAGGGGTGGCCAATGAGCAGTACTTC. V and J are TRBV12-3 or TRBV12-4 and TRBJ2-5, with 16 bases that match TRBD2. The CDR3 has 17 residues. J gave up 11 bases and V 3 bases, and 12 bases lay outside the gene matches.

This clonotype was counted ten times or more. The genes are TRBV7-9 and TRBJ2-7; D might be TRBD1 (5 bases). The germline CDR1 and CDR2 sequences are SEHNR and FQNEAQ (reference sequence). This CDR3 is built from 14 residues. V lost 5 bases, J lost 2 bases, and 13 bases lay in between. The CDR3 loop reads CASSLSDRTYEQYF. CDR3 sequence (DNA): TGTGCCAGCAGCCTCTCCGACAGAACCTACGAGCAGTACTTC.

This clonotype was seen at least ten times. The rearrangement uses TRBV14 and TRBJ1-2; D unclear. From germline, CDR1 is SGHDN and CDR2 FVKESK. V lost 4 bases to trimming and J lost 4 bases, with 10 bases between them. The CDR3 is 13 amino acids. The CDR3 loop is CASSPDDGYGYTF. The CDR3 DNA reads as TGTGCCAGCAGCCCGGACGACGGCTATGGCTACACCTTC.

This clonotype was seen a few times. The V gene is TRBV11-1, the J gene TRBJ2-3; unclear D gene. Trimming took 4 bases from V and 3 from J, leaving 20 bases between them. The germline CDR1 and CDR2 sequences are SGHAT and FQDESV (reference sequence). There are 17 residues in the CDR3. The CDR3 DNA reads as TGTGCCAGCAGCTCCTCCACCCTCTCGGTGGGGACAGATACGCAGTATTTT. Its translation: CASSSSTLSVGTDTQYF.

This chain joins TRBV24-1 and TRBJ2-1, with TRBD1 identical over 9 bases. V lost 3 bases to trimming and J lost 3 bases; unmatched junction nucleotides: 5. Germline CDR1 is KGHDR and CDR2 is SFDVKD. This CDR3 contains 16 residues. The CDR3 is CATSDGGTGYYNEQFF. CDR3 nucleotide sequence: TGTGCCACCAGTGATGGGGGGACAGGGTACTACAATGAGCAGTTCTTC.

The table lists this clonotype with a few counts. This chain uses TRBV5-1 with TRBJ1-1; D remains ambiguous. Germline-derived CDR1 and CDR2 are SGHRS and YFSETQ. V was pared by 3 bases and J by 3 bases, with 24 bases between. The CDR3 loop spans 18 amino acids. The CDR3 here is CASSSTPPTGGIYTEAFF. CDR3 nucleotides: TGCGCCAGCAGCTCCACCCCCCCCACGGGCGGAATTTACACTGAAGCTTTCTTT.

This clonotype was detected a few times. This sequence joins TRBV7-2 and TRBJ2-7, with 7 bases aligning to TRBD1. Germline V gene sequence: CDR1 SGHTA, CDR2 FQGNSA. J lost 7 bases, V lost 5 bases, and 11 bases had no gene match. The CDR3 loop spans 14 amino acids. The CDR3 sequence: CASSPETIRGEQYF. The CDR3 region has the DNA TGTGCCAGCAGCCCCGAAACGATCAGGGGGGAGCAGTACTTC.

The chain joins TRBV28 to TRBJ2-1; 10 bases map to TRBD2. V shed 6 bases, J shed 0 bases, and the junction held 5 bases outside the gene matches. The CDR3 runs to 16 residues. CDR1 MDHEN and CDR2 SYDVKM come from the germline V gene. In nucleotides, the CDR3 is TGTGCCAGCAGCAGCCCTAGCGGGAGCTCCTACAATGAGCAGTTCTTC. Translation gives CASSSPSGSSYNEQFF.

This sequence joins TRBV6-2 or TRBV6-3 and TRBJ2-7, with a tentative D call TRBD1 (5 bases). The ends were cut back, 0 bases at V and 6 bases at J, with 9 bases in the middle. The CDR3 loop spans 13 amino acids. The V gene's germline CDR1 is MNHEY and CDR2 SVGEGT. CDR3 loop: CASSYSKRGEQYF. DNA of the CDR3: TGTGCCAGCAGTTACTCGAAAAGGGGCGAGCAGTACTTC.

The rearrangement uses TRBV7-8 and TRBJ2-1; D is possibly TRBD2 (6 bases). V shed 5 bases and J shed 4 bases, with 15 bases lying between them. This CDR3 region has 15 residues. From germline, CDR1 is SGHVS and CDR2 FQNEAQ. Here the CDR3 reads CASSPHPGTYNEQFF. The DNA of the CDR3 is TGTGCCAGCAGCCCCCACCCCGGGACTTACAATGAGCAGTTCTTC.

In its sample, this clonotype was seen many times. The chain has TRBV7-6 and TRBJ2-7, with a tentative D call TRBD1 (5 bases). Trimming left V 6 bases short and J 4 bases short, with 7 bases between. CDR1 is SGHVS and CDR2 is FNYEAQ in the germline V gene. The CDR3 consists of 11 residues. In DNA form, the CDR3 reads TGTGCCAGCAGTGACAGATACGAGCAGTACTTC. This translates into CASSDRYEQYF.